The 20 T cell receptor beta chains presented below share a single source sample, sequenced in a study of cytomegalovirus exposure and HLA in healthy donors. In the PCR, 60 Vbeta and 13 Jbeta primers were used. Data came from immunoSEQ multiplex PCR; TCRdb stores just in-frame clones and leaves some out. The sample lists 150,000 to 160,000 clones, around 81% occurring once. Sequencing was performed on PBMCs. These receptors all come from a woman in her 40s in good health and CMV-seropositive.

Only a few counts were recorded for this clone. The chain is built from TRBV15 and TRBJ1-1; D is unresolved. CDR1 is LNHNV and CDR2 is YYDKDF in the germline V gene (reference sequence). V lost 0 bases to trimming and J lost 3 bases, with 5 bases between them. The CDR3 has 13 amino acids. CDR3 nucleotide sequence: TGTGCCACCAGCAGAGACGGGGACACTGAAGCTTTCTTT. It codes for CATSRDGDTEAFF.

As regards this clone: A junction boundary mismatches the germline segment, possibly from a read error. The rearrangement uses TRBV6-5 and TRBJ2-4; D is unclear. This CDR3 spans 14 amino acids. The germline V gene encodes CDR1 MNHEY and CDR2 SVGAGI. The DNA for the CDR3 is TGTGCCAGCAGTCGAACAGACACCTCTCGCGTAACGATTTTC. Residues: CASSRTDTSRVTIF.

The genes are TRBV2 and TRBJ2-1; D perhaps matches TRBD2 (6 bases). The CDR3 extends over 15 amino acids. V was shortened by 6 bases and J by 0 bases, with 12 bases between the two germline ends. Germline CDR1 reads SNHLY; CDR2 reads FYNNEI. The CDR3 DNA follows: TGTGCCAGCAGGGAGGGCTCAAGCTCCTACAATGAGCAGTTCTTC. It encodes CASREGSSSYNEQFF.

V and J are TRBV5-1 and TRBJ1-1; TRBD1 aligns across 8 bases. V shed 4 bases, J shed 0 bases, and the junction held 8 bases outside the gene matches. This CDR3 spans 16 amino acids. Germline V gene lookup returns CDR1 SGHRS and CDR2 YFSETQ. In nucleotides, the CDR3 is TGCGCCAGCAGCCCCTGGACAGGGAGGGTGAACACTGAAGCTTTCTTT. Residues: CASSPWTGRVNTEAFF.

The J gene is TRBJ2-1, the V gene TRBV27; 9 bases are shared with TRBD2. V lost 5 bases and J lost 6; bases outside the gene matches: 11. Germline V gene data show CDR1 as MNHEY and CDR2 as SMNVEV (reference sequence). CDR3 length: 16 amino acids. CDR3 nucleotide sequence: TGTGCCAGCAGTAGAATAGCGGGAGTCGCTCTCAATGAGCAGTTCTTC. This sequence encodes CASSRIAGVALNEQFF.

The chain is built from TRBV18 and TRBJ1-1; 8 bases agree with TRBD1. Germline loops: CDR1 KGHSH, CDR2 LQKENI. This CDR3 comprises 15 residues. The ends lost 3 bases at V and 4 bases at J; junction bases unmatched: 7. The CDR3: CASSPSRQGTTEAFF. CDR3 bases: TGTGCCAGCTCACCGTCGCGACAGGGGACCACTGAAGCTTTCTTT.

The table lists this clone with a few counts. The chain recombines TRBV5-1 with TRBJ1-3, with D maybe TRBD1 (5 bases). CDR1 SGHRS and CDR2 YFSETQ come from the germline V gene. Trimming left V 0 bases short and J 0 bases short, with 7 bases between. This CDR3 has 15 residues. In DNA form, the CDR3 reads TGCGCCAGCAGCTTGGGGGGCGACTCTGGAAACACCATATATTTT. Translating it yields CASSLGGDSGNTIYF.

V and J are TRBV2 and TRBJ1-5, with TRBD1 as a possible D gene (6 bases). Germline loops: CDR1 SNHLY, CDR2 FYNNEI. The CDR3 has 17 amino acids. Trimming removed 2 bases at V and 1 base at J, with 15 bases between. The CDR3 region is CASSELDRFESNQPQHF. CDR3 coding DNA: TGTGCCAGCAGTGAATTAGACAGGTTCGAGAGCAATCAGCCCCAGCATTTT.

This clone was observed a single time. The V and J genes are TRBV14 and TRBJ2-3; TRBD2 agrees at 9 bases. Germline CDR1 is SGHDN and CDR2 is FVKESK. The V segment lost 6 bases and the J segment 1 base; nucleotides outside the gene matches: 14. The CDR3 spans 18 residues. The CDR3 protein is CASSPSGSGSFGTDTQYF. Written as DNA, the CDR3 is TGTGCCAGCAGTCCCTCGGGTAGCGGGAGTTTCGGCACAGATACGCAGTATTTT.

CDR3 DNA: TGTGCCAGCAGCTTTTTCGGGAGCTCCTACAATGAGCAGTTCTTC. Translation: CASSFFGSSYNEQFF. V is TRBV7-3 and J is TRBJ2-1; maybe TRBD2 (6 bases). Germline-derived CDR1 and CDR2 are SGHTA and FQGTGA. The V and J ends lost 3 bases and 0 bases respectively, with 9 bases between them. The CDR3 consists of 15 residues.

The CDR3 DNA follows: TGTGCCAGCAGCCCAGGACAGGGCAATCAGCCCCAGCATTTT. Protein sequence: CASSPGQGNQPQHF. The V and J genes are TRBV9 and TRBJ1-5; 7 bases line up with TRBD1. Germline V CDR1 and CDR2: SGDLS, YYNGEE. Trimming removed 4 bases from V and 2 bases from J; junction bases left unmatched: 3. This CDR3 is built from 14 residues.

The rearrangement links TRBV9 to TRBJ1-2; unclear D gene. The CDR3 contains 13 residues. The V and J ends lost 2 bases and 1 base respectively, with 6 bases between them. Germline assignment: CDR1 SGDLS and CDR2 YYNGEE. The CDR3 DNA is TGTGCCAGCAGCGTCTCCAGTAACTATGGCTACACCTTC. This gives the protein CASSVSSNYGYTF.

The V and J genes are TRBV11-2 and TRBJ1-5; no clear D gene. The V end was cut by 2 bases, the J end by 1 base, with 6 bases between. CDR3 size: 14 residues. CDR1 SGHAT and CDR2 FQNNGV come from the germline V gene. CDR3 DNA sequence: TGTGCCAGCAGCTTAACGGGGAGCAATCAGCCCCAGCATTTT. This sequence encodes CASSLTGSNQPQHF.

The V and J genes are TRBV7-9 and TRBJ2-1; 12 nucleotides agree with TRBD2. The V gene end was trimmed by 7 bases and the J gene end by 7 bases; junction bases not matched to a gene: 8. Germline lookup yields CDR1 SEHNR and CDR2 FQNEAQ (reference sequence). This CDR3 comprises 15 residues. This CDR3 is CASTARTSGRNEQFF. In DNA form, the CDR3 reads TGTGCCAGCACTGCCCGAACTAGCGGGAGGAATGAGCAGTTCTTC.

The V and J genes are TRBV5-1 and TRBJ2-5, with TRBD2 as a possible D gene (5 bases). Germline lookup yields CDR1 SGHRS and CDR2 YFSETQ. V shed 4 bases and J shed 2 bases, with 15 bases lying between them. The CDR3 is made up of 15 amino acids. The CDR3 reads CASSASGPVQETQYF. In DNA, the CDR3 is TGCGCCAGCAGCGCGAGCGGCCCGGTGCAAGAGACCCAGTACTTC.

CDR3: CASSMDDYTDTQYF. The CDR3 region has the DNA TGTGCCAGTAGTATGGACGACTACACAGATACGCAGTATTTT. This sequence joins TRBV19 and TRBJ2-3, with a tentative D call TRBD2 (5 bases). This CDR3 comprises 14 residues. Per the germline V gene, CDR1 is LNHDA and CDR2 is SQIVND (reference sequence). Trimming pared 3 bases from V and 2 bases from J, leaving 9 bases between.

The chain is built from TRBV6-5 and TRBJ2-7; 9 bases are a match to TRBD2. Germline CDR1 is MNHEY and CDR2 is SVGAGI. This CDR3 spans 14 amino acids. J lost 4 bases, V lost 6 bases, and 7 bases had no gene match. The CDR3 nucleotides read TGTGCCAGCAGACGCGGACTAGCGAGGTACGAGCAGTACTTC. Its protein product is CASRRGLARYEQYF.

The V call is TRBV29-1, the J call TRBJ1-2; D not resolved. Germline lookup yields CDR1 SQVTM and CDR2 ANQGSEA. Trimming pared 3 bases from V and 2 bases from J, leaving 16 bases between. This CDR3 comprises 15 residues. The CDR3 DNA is TGCAGCGTTGAGACGAGGGCATTTGCAAACTATGGCTACACCTTC. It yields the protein CSVETRAFANYGYTF.

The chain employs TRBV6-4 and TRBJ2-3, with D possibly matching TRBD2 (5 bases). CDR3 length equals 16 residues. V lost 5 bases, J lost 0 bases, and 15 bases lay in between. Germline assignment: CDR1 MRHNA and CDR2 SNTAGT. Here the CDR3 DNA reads TGTGCCAGCAGTCGAAGAGGCGGGTCTAGCACAGATACGCAGTATTTT. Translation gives CASSRRGGSSTDTQYF.

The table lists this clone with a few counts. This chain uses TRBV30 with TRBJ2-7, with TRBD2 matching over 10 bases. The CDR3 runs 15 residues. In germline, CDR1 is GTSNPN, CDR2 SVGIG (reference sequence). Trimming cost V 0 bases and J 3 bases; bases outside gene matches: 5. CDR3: CAWSVPSGGSYEQYF. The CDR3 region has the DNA TGTGCCTGGAGTGTGCCTAGCGGGGGAAGCTACGAGCAGTACTTC.